This TCR beta chain was sequenced for a study of siplizumab effects on memory and regulatory T cells. Libraries were prepared by immunoSEQ multiplex PCR; TCRdb keeps only in-frame clonotypes and omits some of them. The sample holds some 73,000 clones, approximately 93% seen once. This CDR3 is built from 14 residues. The germline gives CDR1 SGHRS, CDR2 YFSETQ. The J segment lost 5 bases and the V segment lost 8 bases, leaving 3 bases of the junction unmatched. This receptor was obtained from a human donor in good health. The chain couples TRBV5-1 to TRBJ2-1, with 14 bases that match TRBD2. Material: CD8+ T cells sorted from blood. The CDR3 DNA reads as TGCGCCAGTCAGACTAGCGGGGGGGACAATGAGCAGTTCTTC. Amino acid sequence: CASQTSGGDNEQFF.